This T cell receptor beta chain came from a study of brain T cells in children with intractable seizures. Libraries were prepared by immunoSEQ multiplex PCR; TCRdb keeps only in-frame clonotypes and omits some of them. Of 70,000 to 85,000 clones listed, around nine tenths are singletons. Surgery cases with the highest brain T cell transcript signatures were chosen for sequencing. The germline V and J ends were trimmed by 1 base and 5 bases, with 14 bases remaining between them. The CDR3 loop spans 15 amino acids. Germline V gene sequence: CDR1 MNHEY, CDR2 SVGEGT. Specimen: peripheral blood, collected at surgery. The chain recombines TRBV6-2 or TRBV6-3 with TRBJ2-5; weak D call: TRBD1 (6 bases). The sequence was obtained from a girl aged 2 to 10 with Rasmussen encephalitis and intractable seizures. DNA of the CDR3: TGTGCCAGCAGTTACTTCCAGGGGAGTGTGGAGACCCAGTACTTC. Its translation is CASSYFQGSVETQYF.